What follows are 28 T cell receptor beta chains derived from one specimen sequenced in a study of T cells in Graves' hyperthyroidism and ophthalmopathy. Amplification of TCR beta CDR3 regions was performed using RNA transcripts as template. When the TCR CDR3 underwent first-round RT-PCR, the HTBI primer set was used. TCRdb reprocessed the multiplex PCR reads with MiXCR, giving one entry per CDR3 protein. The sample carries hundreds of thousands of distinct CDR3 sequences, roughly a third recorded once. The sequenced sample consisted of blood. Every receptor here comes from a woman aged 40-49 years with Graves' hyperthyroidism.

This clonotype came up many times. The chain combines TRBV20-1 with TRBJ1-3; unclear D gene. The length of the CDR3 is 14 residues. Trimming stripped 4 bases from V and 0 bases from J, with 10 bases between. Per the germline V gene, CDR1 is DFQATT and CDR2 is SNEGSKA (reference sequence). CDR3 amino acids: CSAKGRVSGNTIYF. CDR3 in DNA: TGCAGTGCTAAGGGCAGAGTCTCTGGAAACACCATATATTTT.

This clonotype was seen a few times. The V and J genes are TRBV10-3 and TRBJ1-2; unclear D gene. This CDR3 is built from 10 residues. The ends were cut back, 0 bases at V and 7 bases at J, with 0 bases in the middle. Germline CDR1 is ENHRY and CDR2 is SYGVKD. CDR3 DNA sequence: TGTGCCATCAGTGAGTCTGGCTACACCTTC. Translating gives CAISESGYTF.

The CDR3 sequence is CASGSYRDTYGYTF. The CDR3 nucleotides read TGTGCTAGTGGTTCCTACCGGGACACCTATGGCTACACCTTC. The V gene is TRBV12-5, the J gene TRBJ1-2; D might be TRBD1 (6 bases). The V end was cut by 4 bases, the J end by 4 bases, with 13 bases between. The CDR3 spans 14 residues. Germline V lookup: CDR1 LGHNT, CDR2 FRNRAP.

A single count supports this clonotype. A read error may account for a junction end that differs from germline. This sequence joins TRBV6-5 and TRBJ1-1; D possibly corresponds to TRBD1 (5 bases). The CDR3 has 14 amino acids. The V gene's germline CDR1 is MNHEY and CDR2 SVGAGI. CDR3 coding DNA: TGTGCCAGCAGTTACTCCGGGGCGAACACTGGAGCTTTCTTT. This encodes CASSYSGANTGAFF.

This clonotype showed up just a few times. The CDR3 loop is CASSLGRVGGFGTEAFF. The CDR3 region has the DNA TGTGCCAGCAGCTTAGGGAGGGTTGGGGGGTTTGGAACTGAAGCTTTCTTT. The chain employs TRBV5-6 and TRBJ1-1; tentative D call: TRBD1 (5 bases). Germline V gene lookup returns CDR1 SGHDT and CDR2 YYEEEE. This CDR3 has 17 amino acids. V was shortened by 2 bases and J by 5 bases, with 22 bases between the two germline ends.

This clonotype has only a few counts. The CDR3 DNA is TGTGCCAGCAGCTTCGGGATCCGAGGACGGGGGGAATACCAAGAGACCCAGTACTTC. Translation: CASSFGIRGRGEYQETQYF. This rearrangement joins TRBV7-2 to TRBJ2-5, with 7 bases aligning to TRBD2. After removal of 3 bases from V and 0 bases from J, the junction contained 16 bases not matched to a gene. From germline, CDR1 is SGHTA and CDR2 FQGNSA. The CDR3 runs 19 residues.

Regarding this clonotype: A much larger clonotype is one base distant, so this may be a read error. The CDR3 reads CASSSGPTNYGYTF. The CDR3 DNA sequence: TGTGCCAGCAGCTCGGGACCTACTAACTATGGCTACACCTTC. The chain links TRBV7-3 to TRBJ1-2; a possible D gene is TRBD1 (5 bases). With 4 bases removed from V and 0 bases from J, the gap between germline ends came to 9 bases. The CDR3 has 14 amino acids. Germline V CDR1 and CDR2: SGHTA, FQGTGA.

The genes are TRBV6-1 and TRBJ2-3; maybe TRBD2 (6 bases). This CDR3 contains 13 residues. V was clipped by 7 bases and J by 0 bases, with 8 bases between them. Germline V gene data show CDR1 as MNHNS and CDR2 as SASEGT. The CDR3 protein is CASTAGSTDTQYF. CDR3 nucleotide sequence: TGTGCCAGCACCGCGGGGAGCACAGATACGCAGTATTTT.

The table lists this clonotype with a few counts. The CDR3 region is CASSIRLQGVTEAFF. The CDR3 DNA follows: TGTGCCAGCAGTATTCGATTACAGGGTGTCACTGAAGCTTTCTTT. The chain recombines TRBV6-5 with TRBJ1-1; tentatively, D is TRBD1 (6 bases). Trimming took 5 bases from V and 4 from J, leaving 17 bases between them. Per germline, CDR1 MNHEY and CDR2 SVGAGI. The CDR3 runs 15 residues.

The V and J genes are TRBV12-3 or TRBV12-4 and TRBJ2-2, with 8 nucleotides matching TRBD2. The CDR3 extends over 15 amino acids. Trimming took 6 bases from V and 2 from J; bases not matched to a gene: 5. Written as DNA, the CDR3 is TGTGCCAGCAGCGTAGCGGGGCGAAACACCGGGGAGCTGTTTTTT. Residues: CASSVAGRNTGELFF.

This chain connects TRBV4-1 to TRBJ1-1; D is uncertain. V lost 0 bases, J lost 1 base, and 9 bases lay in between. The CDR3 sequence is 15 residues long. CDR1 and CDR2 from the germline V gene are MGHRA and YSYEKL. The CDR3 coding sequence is TGCGCCAGCAGCCAAGATTCGACGGCGAACACTGAAGCTTTCTTT. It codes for CASSQDSTANTEAFF.

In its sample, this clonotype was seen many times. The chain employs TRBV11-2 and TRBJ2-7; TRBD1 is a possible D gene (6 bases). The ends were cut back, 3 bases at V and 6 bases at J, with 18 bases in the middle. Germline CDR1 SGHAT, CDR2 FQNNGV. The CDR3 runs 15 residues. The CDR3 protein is CASSLTDSESGEQYF. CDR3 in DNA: TGTGCCAGCAGCTTGACGGACAGCGAATCGGGCGAGCAGTACTTC.

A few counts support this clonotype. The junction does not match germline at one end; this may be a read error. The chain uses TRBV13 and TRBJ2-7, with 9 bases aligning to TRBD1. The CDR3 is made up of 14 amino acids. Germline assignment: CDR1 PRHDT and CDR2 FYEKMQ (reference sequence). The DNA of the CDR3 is TGCGCCAGCAGCCAAGATCGACAGGGGGACGAGCAGTACTTC. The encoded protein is CASSQDRQGDEQYF.

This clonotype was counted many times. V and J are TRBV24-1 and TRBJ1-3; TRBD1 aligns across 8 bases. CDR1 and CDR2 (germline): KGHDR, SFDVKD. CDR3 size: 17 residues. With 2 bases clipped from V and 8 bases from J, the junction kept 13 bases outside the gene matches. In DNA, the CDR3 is TGTGCCACCAGTGATTCAAATCCGGACAGGGTAGGGCACACCATATATTTT. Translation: CATSDSNPDRVGHTIYF.

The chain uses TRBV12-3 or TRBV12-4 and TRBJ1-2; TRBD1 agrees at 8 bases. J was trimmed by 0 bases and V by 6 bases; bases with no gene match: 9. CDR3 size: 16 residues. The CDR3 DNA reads TGTGCCAGCAGCTACAGGGGGACCTACTCTAACTATGGCTACACCTTC. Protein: CASSYRGTYSNYGYTF.

Here the CDR3 reads CASSHRDRLNSPLHF. The CDR3 DNA sequence: TGTGCCAGCAGTCACCGGGACAGGCTAAATTCACCCCTCCACTTT. This chain connects TRBV6-5 to TRBJ1-6; 8 bases fit TRBD1. Per germline, CDR1 MNHEY and CDR2 SVGAGI. CDR3 length equals 15 residues. The ends lost 5 bases at V and 7 bases at J; junction bases unmatched: 7.

In nucleotides, the CDR3 is TGTGCCAGCCTGGGGTCGGAAAAACTGTTTTTT. Encoded protein: CASLGSEKLFF. The chain is built from TRBV7-8 and TRBJ1-4; D not certain. CDR1 and CDR2 from the germline V gene are SGHVS and FQNEAQ. V was shortened by 8 bases and J by 8 bases, with 9 bases between the two germline ends. The CDR3 runs 11 residues.

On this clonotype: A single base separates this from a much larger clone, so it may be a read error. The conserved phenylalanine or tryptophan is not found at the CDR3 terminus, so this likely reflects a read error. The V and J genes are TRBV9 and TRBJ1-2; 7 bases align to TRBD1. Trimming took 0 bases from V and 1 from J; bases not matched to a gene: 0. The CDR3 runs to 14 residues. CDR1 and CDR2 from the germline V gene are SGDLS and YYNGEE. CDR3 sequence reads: CASSVGDSNYGYTL. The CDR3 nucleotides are TGTGCCAGCAGCGTAGGGGACAGTAACTATGGCTACACCCTC.

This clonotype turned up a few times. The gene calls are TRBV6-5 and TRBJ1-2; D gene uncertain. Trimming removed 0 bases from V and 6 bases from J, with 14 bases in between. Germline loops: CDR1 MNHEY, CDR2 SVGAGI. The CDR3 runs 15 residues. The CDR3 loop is CASSYSADDLNGYTF. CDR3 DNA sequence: TGTGCCAGCAGTTACTCCGCAGACGACCTCAATGGCTACACCTTC.

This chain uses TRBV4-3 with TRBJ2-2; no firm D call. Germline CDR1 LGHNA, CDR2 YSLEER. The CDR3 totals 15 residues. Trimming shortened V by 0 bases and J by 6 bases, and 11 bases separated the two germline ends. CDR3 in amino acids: CASSQEEGMAGELFF. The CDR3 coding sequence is TGCGCCAGCAGCCAAGAAGAAGGTATGGCCGGGGAGCTGTTTTTT.

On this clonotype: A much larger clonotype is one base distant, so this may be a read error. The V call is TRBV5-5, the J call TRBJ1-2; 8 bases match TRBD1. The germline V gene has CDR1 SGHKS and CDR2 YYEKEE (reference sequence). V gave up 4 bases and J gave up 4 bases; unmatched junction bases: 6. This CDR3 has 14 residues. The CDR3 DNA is TGTGCCAGCAGCGCGACAGGGGCGTCCTATGGCTACACCTTC. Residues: CASSATGASYGYTF.

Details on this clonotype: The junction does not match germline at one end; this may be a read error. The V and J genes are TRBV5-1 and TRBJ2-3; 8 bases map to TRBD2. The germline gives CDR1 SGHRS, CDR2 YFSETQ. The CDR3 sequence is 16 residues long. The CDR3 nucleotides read TGTGCCAGCAGCGCCCTGAGCGGGAGCGGCCCAGATACGCAGTATTTT. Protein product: CASSALSGSGPDTQYF.

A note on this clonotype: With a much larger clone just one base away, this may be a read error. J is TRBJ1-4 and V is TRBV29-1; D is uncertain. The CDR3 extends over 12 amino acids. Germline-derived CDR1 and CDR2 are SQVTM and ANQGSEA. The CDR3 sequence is CSGRTSNEKPFF. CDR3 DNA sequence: TGCAGCGGACGCACGTCTAATGAAAAACCGTTTTTT.

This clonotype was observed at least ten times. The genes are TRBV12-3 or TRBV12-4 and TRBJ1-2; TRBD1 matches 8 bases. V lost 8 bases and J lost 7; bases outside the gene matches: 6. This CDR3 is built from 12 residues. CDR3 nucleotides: TGTGCCAGCGAGGGGACAGGACCTGGCTACACCTTC. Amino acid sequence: CASEGTGPGYTF.

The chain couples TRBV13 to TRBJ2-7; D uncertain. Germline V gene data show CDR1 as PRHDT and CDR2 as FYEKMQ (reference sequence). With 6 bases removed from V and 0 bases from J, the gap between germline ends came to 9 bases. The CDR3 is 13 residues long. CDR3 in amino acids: CASRVRGSYEQYF. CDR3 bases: TGTGCCAGCAGAGTCCGCGGCTCCTACGAGCAGTACTTC. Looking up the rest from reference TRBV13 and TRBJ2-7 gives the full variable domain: AAGVIQSPRHLIKEKRETATLKCYPIPRHDTVYWYQQGPGQDPQFLISFYEKMQSDKGSIPDRFSAQQFSDYHSELNMSSLELGDSALYFCASRVRGSYEQYFGPGTRLTVT.

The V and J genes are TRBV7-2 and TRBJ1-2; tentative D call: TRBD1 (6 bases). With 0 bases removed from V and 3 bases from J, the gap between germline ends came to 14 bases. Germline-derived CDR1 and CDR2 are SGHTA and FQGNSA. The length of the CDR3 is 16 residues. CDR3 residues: CASSLAGGGGDYGYTF. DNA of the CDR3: TGTGCCAGCAGCTTAGCAGGGGGAGGCGGGGACTATGGCTACACCTTC. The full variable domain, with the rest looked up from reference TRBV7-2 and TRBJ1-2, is GAGVSQSPSNKVTEKGKDVELRCDPISGHTALYWYRQSLGQGLEFLIYFQGNSAPDKSGLPSDRFSAERTGGSVSTLTIQRTQQEDSAVYLCASSLAGGGGDYGYTFGSGTRLTVV.

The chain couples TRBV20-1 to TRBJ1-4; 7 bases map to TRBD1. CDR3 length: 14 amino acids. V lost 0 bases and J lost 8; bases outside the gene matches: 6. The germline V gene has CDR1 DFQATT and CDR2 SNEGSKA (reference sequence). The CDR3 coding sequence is TGCAGTGCTAGAGAAACAGGGGTCGACGAAAAACTGTTTTTT. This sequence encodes CSARETGVDEKLFF.

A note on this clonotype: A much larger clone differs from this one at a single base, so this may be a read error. The CDR3 region has the DNA TGTGCCTGCAGCTCGACCGGGACAGGGGACTACACCTTC. It translates to CACSSTGTGDYTF. The chain recombines TRBV5-5 with TRBJ1-2; TRBD1 agrees at 10 bases. Germline V CDR1 and CDR2: SGHKS, YYEKEE (reference sequence). The CDR3 is 13 residues long.